This TCR beta chain originates from a study of T-cell reconstitution after alpha-beta-depleted transplantation in children. General study results and limits: T-cell counts and diversity at one year post-transplant came mainly from newly produced T cells. The study traced high day-60 TCRbeta diversity in some patients to surviving recipient T cells and thymic progenitors. Several hundred expanded graft clones reportedly supplied alpha-beta T cells about two months after transplant.

Unique molecular identifiers tagged the TCRbeta library. TCRdb analysed the PCR reads with MiXCR anew, one entry per CDR3 protein. Among about 210,000 distinct CDR3 sequences listed, over 15% were seen once. A few counts support this clonotype. The antigen is not known. From germline, CDR1 is WSHSY and CDR2 SAAADI. V lost 6 bases and J 2 bases, leaving 18 bases between the germline ends. This CDR3 is built from 16 residues. This receptor was identified in a male patient aged 2-15 years who had a stem cell transplant for acute lymphoblastic leukemia, so the T cells may come from the graft donor. The material sequenced was PBMCs, mostly from graft donor cells, taken 360 days after TCRalphabeta/CD19-depleted stem cell transplant. V gene TRBV10-2 combines with J gene TRBJ2-3, with D maybe TRBD2 (7 bases). CDR3 amino acids: CASRGGGTTLTDTQYF. As DNA, the CDR3 is TGCGCCAGCAGAGGGGGAGGGACTACCCTCACAGATACGCAGTATTTT.